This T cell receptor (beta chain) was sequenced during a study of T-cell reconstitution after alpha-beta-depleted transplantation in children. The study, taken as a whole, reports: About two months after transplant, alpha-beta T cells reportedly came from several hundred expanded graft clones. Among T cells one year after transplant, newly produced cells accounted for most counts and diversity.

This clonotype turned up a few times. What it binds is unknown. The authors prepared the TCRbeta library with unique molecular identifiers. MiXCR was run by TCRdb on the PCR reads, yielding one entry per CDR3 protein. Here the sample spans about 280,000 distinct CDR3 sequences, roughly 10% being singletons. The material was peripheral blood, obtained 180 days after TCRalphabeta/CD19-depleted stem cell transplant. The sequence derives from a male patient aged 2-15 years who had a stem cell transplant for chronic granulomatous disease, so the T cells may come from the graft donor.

The CDR3 DNA sequence: TGTGCCAGCGGCGGGAGGGCCGGTTGGTTAAAGACCCAGTACTTC. Translation gives CASGGRAGWLKTQYF. The genes are TRBV2 and TRBJ2-5; 9 nucleotides match TRBD2. This CDR3 contains 15 residues. The germline CDR1 and CDR2 sequences are SNHLY and FYNNEI. V trimming: 8 bases; J trimming: 6 bases; junction bases outside the gene matches: 13.